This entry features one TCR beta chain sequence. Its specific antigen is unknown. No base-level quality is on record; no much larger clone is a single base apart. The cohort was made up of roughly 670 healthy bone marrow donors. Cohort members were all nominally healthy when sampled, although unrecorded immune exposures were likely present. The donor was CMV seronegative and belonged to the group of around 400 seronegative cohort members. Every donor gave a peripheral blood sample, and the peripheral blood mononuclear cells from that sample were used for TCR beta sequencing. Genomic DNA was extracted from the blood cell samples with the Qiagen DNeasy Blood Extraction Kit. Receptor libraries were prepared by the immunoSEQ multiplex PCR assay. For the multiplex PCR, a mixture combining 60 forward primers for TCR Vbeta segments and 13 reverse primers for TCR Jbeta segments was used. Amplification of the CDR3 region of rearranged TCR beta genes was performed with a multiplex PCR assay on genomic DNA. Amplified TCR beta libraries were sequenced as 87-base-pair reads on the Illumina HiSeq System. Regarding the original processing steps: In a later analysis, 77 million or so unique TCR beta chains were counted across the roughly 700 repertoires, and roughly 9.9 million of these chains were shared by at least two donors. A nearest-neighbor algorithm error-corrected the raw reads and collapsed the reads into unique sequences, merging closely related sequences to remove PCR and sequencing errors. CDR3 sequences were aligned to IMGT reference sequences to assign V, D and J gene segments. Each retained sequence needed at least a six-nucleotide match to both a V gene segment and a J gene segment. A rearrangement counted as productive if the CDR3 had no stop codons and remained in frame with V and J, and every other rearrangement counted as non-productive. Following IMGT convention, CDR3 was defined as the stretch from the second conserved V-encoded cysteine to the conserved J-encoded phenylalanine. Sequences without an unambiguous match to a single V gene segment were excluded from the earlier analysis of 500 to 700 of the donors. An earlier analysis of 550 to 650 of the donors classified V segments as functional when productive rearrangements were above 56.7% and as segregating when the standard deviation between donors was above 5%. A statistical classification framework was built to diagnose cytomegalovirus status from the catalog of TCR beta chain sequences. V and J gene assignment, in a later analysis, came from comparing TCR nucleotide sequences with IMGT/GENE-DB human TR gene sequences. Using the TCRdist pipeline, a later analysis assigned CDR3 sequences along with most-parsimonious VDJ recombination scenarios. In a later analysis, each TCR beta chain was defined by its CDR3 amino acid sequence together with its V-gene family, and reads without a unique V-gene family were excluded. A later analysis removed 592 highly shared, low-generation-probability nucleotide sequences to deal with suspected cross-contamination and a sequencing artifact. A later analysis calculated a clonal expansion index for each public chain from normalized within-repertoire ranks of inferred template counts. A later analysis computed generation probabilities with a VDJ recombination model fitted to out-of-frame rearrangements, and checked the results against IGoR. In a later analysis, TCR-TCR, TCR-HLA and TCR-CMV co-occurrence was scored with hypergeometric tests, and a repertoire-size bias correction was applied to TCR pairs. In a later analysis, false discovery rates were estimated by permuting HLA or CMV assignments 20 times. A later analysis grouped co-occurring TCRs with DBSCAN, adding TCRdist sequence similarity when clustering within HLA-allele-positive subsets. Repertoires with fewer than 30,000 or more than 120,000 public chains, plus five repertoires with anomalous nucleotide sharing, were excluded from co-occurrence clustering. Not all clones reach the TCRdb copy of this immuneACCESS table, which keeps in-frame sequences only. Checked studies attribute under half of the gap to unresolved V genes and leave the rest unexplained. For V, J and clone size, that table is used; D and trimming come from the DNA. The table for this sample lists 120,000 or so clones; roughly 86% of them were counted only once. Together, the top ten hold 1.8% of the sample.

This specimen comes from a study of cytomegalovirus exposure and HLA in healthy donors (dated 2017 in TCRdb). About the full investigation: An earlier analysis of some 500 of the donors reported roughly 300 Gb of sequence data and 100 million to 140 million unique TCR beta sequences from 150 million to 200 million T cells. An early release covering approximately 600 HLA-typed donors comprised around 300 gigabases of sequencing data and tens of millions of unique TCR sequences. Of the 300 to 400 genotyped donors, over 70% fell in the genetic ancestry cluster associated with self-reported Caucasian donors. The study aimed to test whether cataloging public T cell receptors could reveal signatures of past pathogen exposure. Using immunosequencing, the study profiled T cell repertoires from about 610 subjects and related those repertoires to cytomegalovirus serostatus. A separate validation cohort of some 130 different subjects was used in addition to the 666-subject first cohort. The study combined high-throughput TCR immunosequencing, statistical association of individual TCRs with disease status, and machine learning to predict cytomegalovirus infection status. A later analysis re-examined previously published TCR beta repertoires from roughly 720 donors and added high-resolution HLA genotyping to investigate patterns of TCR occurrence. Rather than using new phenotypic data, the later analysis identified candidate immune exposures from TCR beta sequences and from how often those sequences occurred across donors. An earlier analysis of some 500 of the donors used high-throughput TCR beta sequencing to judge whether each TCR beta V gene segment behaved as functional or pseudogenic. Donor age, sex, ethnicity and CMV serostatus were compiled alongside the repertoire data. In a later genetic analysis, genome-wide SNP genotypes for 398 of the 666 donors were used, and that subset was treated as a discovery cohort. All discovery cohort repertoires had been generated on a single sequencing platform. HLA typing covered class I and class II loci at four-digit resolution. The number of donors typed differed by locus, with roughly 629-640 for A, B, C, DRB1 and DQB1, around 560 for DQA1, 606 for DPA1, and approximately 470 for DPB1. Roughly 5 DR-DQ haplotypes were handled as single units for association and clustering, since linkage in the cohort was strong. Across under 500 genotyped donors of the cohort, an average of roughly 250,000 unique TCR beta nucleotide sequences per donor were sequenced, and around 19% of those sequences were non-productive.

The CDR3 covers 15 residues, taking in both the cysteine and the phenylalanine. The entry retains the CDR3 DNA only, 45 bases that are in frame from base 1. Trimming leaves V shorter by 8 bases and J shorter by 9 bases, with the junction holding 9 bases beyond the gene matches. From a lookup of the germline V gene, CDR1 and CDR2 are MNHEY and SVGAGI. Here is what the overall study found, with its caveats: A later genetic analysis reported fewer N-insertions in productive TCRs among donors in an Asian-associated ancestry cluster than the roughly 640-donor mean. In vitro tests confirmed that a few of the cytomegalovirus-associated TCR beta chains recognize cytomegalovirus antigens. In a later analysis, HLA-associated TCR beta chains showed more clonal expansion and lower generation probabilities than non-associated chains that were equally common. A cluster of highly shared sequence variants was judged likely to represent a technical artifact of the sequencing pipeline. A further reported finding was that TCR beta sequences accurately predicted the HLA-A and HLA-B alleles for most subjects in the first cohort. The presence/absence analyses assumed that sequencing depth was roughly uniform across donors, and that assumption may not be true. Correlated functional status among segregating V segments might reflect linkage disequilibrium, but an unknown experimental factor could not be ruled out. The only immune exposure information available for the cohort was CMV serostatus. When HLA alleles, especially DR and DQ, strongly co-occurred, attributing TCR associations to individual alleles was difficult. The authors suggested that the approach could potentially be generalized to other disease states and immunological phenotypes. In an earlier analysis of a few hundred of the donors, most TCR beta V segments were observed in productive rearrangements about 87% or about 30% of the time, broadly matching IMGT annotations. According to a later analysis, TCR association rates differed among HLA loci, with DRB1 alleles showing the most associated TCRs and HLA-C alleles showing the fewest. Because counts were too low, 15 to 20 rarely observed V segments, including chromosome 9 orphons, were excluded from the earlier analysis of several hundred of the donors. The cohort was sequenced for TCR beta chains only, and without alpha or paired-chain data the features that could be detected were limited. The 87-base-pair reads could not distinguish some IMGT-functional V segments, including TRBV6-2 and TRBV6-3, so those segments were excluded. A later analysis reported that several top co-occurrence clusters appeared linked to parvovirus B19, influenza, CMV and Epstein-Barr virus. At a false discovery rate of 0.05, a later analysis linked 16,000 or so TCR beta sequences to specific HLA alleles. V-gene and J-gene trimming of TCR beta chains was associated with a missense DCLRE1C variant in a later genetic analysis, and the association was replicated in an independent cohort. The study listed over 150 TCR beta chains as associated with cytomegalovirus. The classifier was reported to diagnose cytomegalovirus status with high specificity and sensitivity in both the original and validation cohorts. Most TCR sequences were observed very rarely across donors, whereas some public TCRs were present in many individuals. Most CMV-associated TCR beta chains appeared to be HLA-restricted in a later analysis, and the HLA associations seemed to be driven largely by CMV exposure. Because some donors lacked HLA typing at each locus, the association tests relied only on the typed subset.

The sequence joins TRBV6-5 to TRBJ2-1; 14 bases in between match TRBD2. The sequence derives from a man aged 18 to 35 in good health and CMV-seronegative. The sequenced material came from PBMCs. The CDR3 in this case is CASSPGLAGGIEQFF. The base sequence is TGTGCCAGCTCTCCCGGACTAGCGGGGGGCATTGAGCAGTTCTTC.